The 17 T cell receptor beta chains in this list originate from one sample, sequenced in a study of regulatory T cells in long-lasting Graves disease. CDR3-region Arm-PCR and iRepertoire HTBI primers produced the TCR beta libraries. Each CDR3 protein gets one entry after TCRdb re-called the multiplex PCR reads with MiXCR. The sample consists of about 470,000 distinct CDR3 sequences, about 20% of them appearing once. Specified time point: persistent/refractory GD, antithyroid drugs over 5 years with positive TRAb. PBMC-extracted RNA yielded the TCR library. Sequencing used peripheral blood mononuclear cells (PBMCs), obtained when the disease was refractory, from a patient treated with antithyroid drugs. All receptors derive from a female donor with Graves disease.

This sequence joins TRBV7-6 and TRBJ1-1; 8 bases are shared with TRBD1. Trimming took 5 bases from V and 4 from J; bases not matched to a gene: 9. Germline V gene sequence: CDR1 SGHVS, CDR2 FNYEAQ. CDR3 size: 15 residues. The CDR3 DNA is TGTGCCAGCAGCCCACAGGGGGTTATCCCCACTGAAGCTTTCTTT. Amino acid sequence: CASSPQGVIPTEAFF.

This clonotype appeared many times. The genes are TRBV6-2 or TRBV6-3 and TRBJ1-1, with 8 bases identical to TRBD1. Germline loops: CDR1 MNHEY, CDR2 SVGEGT. V lost 6 bases to trimming and J lost 5 bases; unmatched junction nucleotides: 8. CDR3 length: 14 residues. CDR3 DNA sequence: TGTGCCAGCAGCGAATTCCGGGACAGGACTGAAGCTTTCTTT. This codes for CASSEFRDRTEAFF.

This clonotype has more than one count but fewer than ten. The rearrangement links TRBV5-1 to TRBJ2-2; tentatively, D is TRBD2 (6 bases). Germline CDR1 is SGHRS and CDR2 is YFSETQ. The CDR3 has 14 residues. V lost 4 bases and J 10 bases, leaving 17 bases between the germline ends. CDR3: CASSAFKLAAELFF. The CDR3 nucleotides read TGCGCCAGCAGCGCCTTTAAACTAGCTGCGGAGCTGTTTTTT.

Ten or more counts support this clonotype. The rearrangement links TRBV7-9 to TRBJ1-2, with D maybe TRBD1 (5 bases). The V and J ends lost 3 bases and 4 bases respectively, with 9 bases between them. Germline CDR1 is SEHNR and CDR2 is FQNEAQ (reference sequence). CDR3 length: 13 amino acids. CDR3 coding DNA: TGTGCCAGCAGCTTCTGGGACCGCTATGGCTACACCTTC. As protein: CASSFWDRYGYTF.

This clonotype turned up a few times. The genes are TRBV27 and TRBJ2-6, with D maybe TRBD1 (6 bases). The CDR3 runs 19 residues. Trimming left V 5 bases short and J 1 base short, with 21 bases between. CDR1 is MNHEY and CDR2 is SMNVEV in the germline V gene (reference sequence). Written as DNA, the CDR3 is TGTGCCAGCAGTCCCGTACCGGGACATCGGATATCTGGGGCCAACGTCCTGACTTTC. The encoded protein is CASSPVPGHRISGANVLTF.

The gene calls are TRBV7-9 and TRBJ2-7; no clear D. Trimming stripped 5 bases from V and 1 base from J, with 6 bases between. The CDR3 consists of 12 residues. CDR1 SEHNR and CDR2 FQNEAQ come from the germline V gene (reference sequence). The CDR3 DNA reads TGTGCCAGCAGCGCCTTTTCCTACGAGCAGTACTTC. Encoded protein: CASSAFSYEQYF.

This clonotype was observed a handful of times. The chain combines TRBV7-9 with TRBJ1-5, with a weak D call TRBD1 (6 bases). The CDR3 is 15 amino acids. Germline V lookup: CDR1 SEHNR, CDR2 FQNEAQ (reference sequence). The germline V and J ends were trimmed by 5 bases and 5 bases, with 16 bases remaining between them. Written as DNA, the CDR3 is TGTGCCAGCAGCCACGACAGGAGTTTGGATCAGCCCCAGCATTTT. This translates into CASSHDRSLDQPQHF.

This clonotype was found many times. This sequence joins TRBV6-5 and TRBJ2-7, with a possible D match to TRBD1 (6 bases). The V gene's germline CDR1 is MNHEY and CDR2 SVGAGI. Trimming stripped 2 bases from V and 3 bases from J, with 8 bases between. This CDR3 contains 13 residues. CDR3 region: CASSYGQYYEQYF. CDR3 DNA: TGTGCCAGCAGTTACGGACAGTACTACGAGCAGTACTTC.

The chain couples TRBV11-3 to TRBJ2-4; TRBD2 matches at 7 bases. The J call is doubtful: the DNA matches TRBJ2-1 better. Per the germline V gene, CDR1 is SGHNT and CDR2 is YENEEA. The length of the CDR3 is 15 residues. The CDR3 is CASSFLAGGFHEQFF. The CDR3 DNA reads TGTGCCAGCAGCTTCTTAGCGGGTGGGTTCCATGAGCAGTTCTTC.

In DNA, the CDR3 is TGCGCCAGCATTCCCGGGACGGGACCCTACGAGCAGTACTTC. It specifies CASIPGTGPYEQYF. The genes are TRBV5-1 and TRBJ2-7, with D perhaps matching TRBD1 or TRBD2 (5 bases each). Deletions cut 6 bases from V and 2 bases from J, with 15 bases between. Germline CDR1 and CDR2: SGHRS and YFSETQ. The CDR3 extends over 14 amino acids.

This clonotype was seen ten or more times. This chain joins TRBV30 and TRBJ1-2; D ambiguous. Germline V lookup: CDR1 GTSNPN, CDR2 SVGIG (reference sequence). The V end lost 5 bases, the J end lost 4 bases, and 8 bases lay between the germline ends. The CDR3 totals 11 residues. The CDR3 region has the DNA TGTGCCTGGGCGTCGGGCTATGGCTACACCTTC. It codes for CAWASGYGYTF.

This clonotype was seen ten or more times. The chain uses TRBV7-2 and TRBJ2-7; possible D gene TRBD1, 5 bases. V lost 2 bases and J 3 bases, leaving 11 bases between the germline ends. The germline V gene has CDR1 SGHTA and CDR2 FQGNSA. The CDR3 sequence is 14 residues long. This CDR3 reads CASSLSGRDYEQYF. CDR3 DNA sequence: TGTGCCAGCAGCTTAAGTGGCAGGGACTACGAGCAGTACTTC.

The table lists this clonotype with a few counts. This rearrangement joins TRBV9 to TRBJ2-2, with 12 bases that match TRBD1. This CDR3 contains 15 residues. J lost 6 bases, V lost 4 bases, and 4 bases had no gene match. Per the germline V gene, CDR1 is SGDLS and CDR2 is YYNGEE. CDR3 sequence: CASSPGTGGSGELFF. CDR3 bases: TGTGCCAGCAGCCCCGGGACAGGGGGCTCCGGGGAGCTGTTTTTT.

This sequence joins TRBV20-1 and TRBJ2-2; 13 bases fit TRBD2. CDR3 length: 18 amino acids. The germline CDR1 and CDR2 sequences are DFQATT and SNEGSKA (reference sequence). The junction had 12 bases not matched to a gene; V was cut back by 4 bases and J by 4 bases. The CDR3 coding sequence is TGCAGTGCTACGGGGGCACTAGCGGGAGGGTCGAGCACCGGGGAGCTGTTTTTT. It is translated as CSATGALAGGSSTGELFF.

In its sample, this clonotype was seen many times. The chain carries TRBV20-1 and TRBJ1-5; D call uncertain. This CDR3 comprises 14 residues. Trimming stripped 6 bases from V and 4 bases from J, with 16 bases between. The V gene's germline CDR1 is DFQATT and CDR2 SNEGSKA (reference sequence). The CDR3 DNA follows: TGCAGTGCCACCACCGATGGAGGGAATCAGCCCCAGCATTTT. It is translated as CSATTDGGNQPQHF.

This chain joins TRBV19 and TRBJ2-2; D possibly corresponds to TRBD2 (5 bases). The V and J ends lost 7 bases and 6 bases respectively, with 12 bases between them. Germline V lookup: CDR1 LNHDA, CDR2 SQIVND (reference sequence). The CDR3 totals 13 residues. The CDR3 DNA reads as TGTGCCAGTACCCCGAGCGGCGCCGGGGAGCTGTTTTTT. It codes for CASTPSGAGELFF. Full variable domain (missing parts from reference TRBV19 and TRBJ2-2): DGGITQSPKYLFRKEGQNVTLSCEQNLNHDAMYWYRQDPGQGLRLIYYSQIVNDFQKGDIAEGYSVSREKKESFPLTVTSAQKNPTAFYLCASTPSGAGELFFGEGSRLTVL.

The chain uses TRBV20-1 and TRBJ1-2; TRBD1 matches at 7 bases. The CDR3 runs 12 residues. V lost 5 bases and J lost 8; bases outside the gene matches: 8. Germline V lookup: CDR1 DFQATT, CDR2 SNEGSKA (reference sequence). CDR3 sequence: CSALEGGQGYTF. The CDR3 coding sequence is TGCAGTGCTCTTGAAGGGGGCCAAGGCTACACCTTC.